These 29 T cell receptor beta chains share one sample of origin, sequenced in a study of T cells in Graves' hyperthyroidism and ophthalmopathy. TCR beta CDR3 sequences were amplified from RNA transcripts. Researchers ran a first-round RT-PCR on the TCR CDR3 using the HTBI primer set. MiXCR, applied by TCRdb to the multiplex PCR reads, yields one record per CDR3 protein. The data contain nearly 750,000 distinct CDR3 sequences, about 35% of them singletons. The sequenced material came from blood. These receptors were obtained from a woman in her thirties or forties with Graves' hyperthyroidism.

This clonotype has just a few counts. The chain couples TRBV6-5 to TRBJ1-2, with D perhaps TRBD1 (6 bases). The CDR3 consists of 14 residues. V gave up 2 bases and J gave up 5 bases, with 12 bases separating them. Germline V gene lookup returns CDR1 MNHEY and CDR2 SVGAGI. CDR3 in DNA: TGTGCCAGCAGTTACGGGGGCGGACCTTATGGCTACACCTTC. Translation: CASSYGGGPYGYTF.

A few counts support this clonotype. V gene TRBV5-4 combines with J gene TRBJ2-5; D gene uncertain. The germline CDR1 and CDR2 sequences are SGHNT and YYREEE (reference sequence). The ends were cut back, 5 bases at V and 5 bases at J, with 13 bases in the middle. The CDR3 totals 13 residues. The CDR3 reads CASRGQARETQYF. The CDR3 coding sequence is TGTGCCAGCAGAGGGCAGGCTAGGGAGACCCAGTACTTC.

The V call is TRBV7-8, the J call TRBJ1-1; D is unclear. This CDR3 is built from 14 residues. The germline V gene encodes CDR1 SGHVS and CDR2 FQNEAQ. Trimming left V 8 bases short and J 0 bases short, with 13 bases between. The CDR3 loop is CASHAPRLNTEAFF. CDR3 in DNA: TGTGCCAGCCACGCGCCCCGGTTGAACACTGAAGCTTTCTTT.

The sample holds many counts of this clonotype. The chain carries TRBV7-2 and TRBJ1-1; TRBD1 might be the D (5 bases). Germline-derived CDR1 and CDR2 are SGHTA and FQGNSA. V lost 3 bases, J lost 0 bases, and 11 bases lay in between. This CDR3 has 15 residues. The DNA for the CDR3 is TGTGCCAGCAGCTTCGGTGGGGCTTTGAACACTGAAGCTTTCTTT. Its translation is CASSFGGALNTEAFF.

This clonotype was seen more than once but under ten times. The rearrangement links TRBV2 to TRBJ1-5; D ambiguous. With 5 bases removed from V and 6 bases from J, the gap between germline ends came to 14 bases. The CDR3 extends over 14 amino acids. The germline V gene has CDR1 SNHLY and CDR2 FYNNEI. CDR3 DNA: TGTGCCAGCAGTTTAACAGTCGAGGGTCAGCCCCAGCATTTT. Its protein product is CASSLTVEGQPQHF.

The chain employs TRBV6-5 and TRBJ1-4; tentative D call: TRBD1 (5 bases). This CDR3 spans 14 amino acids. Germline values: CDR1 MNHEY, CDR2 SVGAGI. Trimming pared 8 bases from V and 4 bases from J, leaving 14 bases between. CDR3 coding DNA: TGTGCCAGCGGAACTCGGGGCCGTAATGAAAAACTGTTTTTT. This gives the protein CASGTRGRNEKLFF.

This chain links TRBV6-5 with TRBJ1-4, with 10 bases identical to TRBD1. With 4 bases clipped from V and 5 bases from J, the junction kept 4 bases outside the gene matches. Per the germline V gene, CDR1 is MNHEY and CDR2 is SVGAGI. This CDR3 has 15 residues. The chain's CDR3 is CASSSTGQGNEKLFF. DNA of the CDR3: TGTGCCAGCAGTTCTACGGGACAGGGGAATGAAAAACTGTTTTTT.

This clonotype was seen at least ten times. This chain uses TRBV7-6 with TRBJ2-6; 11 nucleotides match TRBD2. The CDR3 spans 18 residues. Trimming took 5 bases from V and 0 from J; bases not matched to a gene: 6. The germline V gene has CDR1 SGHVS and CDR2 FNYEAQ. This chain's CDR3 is CASSKGTSGVSGANVLTF. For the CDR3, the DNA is TGTGCCAGCAGCAAGGGGACTAGCGGAGTCTCTGGGGCCAACGTCCTGACTTTC.

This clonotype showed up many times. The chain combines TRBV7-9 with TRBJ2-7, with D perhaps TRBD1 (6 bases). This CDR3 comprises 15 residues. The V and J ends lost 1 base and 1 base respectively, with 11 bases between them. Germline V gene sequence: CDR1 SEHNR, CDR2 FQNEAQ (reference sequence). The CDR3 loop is CASSLVGTPSYEQYF. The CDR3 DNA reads TGTGCCAGCAGCTTAGTCGGGACACCATCCTACGAGCAGTACTTC.

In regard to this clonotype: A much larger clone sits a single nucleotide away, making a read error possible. CDR3 coding DNA: TGTGCCAGCAGCTTAATGGGACAGGGGGCGAACACCATATATTTT. Translating it yields CASSLMGQGANTIYF. The rearrangement links TRBV11-1 to TRBJ1-3, with 12 bases that match TRBD1. This CDR3 has 15 amino acids. The junction had 3 bases not matched to a gene; V was cut back by 2 bases and J by 7 bases. From germline, CDR1 is SGHAT and CDR2 FQDESV (reference sequence).

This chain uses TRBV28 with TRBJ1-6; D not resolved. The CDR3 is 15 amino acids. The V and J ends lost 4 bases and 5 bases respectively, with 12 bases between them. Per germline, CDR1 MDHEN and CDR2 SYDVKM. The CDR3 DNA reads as TGTGCCAGCAGTTGGGCGTGGGGAGATAATTCACCCCTCCACTTT. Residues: CASSWAWGDNSPLHF.

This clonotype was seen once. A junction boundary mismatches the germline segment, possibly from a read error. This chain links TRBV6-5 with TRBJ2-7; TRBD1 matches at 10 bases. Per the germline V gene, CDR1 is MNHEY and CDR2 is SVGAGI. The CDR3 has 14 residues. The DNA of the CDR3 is TGTGCCGGCAGCGCCGGGACAGGGGCCTACGAGCAGTACTTC. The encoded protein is CAGSAGTGAYEQYF.

CDR3 in DNA: TGTGCCAGCAGCCACGGAAGGACAGGGGCTGGAAACACCATATATTTT. It specifies CASSHGRTGAGNTIYF. This sequence joins TRBV7-2 and TRBJ1-3; TRBD1 matches 9 bases. The ends lost 5 bases at V and 2 bases at J; junction bases unmatched: 7. The CDR3 runs 16 residues. Per the germline V gene, CDR1 is SGHTA and CDR2 is FQGNSA.

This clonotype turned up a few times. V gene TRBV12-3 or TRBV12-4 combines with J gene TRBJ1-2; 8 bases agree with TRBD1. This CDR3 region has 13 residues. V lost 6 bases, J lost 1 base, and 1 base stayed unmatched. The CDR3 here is CASRTGVNYGYTF. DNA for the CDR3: TGTGCCAGCAGGACAGGGGTTAACTATGGCTACACCTTC.

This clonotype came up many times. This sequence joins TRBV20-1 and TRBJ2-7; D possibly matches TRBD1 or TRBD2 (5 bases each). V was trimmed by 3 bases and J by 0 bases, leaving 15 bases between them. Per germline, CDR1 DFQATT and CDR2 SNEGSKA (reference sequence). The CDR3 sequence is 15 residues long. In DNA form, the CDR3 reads TGCAGTGCTAGTAGGGGCGGGCCAAGCTCCTACGAGCAGTACTTC. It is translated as CSASRGGPSSYEQYF.

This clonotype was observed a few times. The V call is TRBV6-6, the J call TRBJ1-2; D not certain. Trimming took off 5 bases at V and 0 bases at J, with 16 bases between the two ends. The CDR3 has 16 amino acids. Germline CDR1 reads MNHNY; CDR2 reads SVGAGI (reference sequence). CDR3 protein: CASSHASTSTNYGYTF. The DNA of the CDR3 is TGTGCCAGCAGTCACGCATCTACAAGTACTAACTATGGCTACACCTTC.

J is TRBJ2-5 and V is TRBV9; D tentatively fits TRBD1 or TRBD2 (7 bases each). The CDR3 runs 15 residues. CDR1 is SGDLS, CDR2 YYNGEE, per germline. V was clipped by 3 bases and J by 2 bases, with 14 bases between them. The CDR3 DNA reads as TGTGCCAGCAGCGAGGGGGCTAGCGGTCAAGAGACCCAGTACTTC. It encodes CASSEGASGQETQYF.

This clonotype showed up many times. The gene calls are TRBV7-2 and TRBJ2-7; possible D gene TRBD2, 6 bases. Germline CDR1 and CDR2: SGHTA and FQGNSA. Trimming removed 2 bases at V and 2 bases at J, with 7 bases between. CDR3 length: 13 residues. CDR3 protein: CASSLPGAYEQYF. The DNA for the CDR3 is TGTGCCAGCAGCTTACCGGGGGCCTACGAGCAGTACTTC.

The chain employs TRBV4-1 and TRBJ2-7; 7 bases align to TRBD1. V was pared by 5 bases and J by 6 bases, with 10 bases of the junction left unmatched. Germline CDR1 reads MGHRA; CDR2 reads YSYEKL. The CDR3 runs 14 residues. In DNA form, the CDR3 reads TGCGCCAGCAGCTTATCCACAGGGGTCTTCGAGCAGTACTTC. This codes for CASSLSTGVFEQYF.

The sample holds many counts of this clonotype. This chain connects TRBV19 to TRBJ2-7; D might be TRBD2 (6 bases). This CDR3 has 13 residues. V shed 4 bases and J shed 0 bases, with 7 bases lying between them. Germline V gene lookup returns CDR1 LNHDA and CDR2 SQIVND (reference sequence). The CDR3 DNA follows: TGTGCCAGTAGTACGGGGGTCTCCTACGAGCAGTACTTC. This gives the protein CASSTGVSYEQYF.

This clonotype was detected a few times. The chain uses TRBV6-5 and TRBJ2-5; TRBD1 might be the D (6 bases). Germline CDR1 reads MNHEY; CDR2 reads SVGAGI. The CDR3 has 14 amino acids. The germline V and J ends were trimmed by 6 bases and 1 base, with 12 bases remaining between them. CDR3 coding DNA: TGTGCCAGCAGCCTGACAGGCTTCCAAGAGACCCAGTACTTC. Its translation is CASSLTGFQETQYF.

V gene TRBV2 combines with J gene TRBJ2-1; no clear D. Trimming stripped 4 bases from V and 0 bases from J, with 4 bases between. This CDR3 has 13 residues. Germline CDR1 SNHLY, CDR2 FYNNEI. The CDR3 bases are TGTGCCAGCAGTGGAGACTCCTACAATGAGCAGTTCTTC. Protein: CASSGDSYNEQFF. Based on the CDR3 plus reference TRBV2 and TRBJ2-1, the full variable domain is EPEVTQTPSHQVTQMGQEVILRCVPISNHLYFYWYRQILGQKVEFLVSFYNNEISEKSEIFDDQFSVERPDGSNFTLKIRSTKLEDSAMYFCASSGDSYNEQFFGPGTRLTVL.

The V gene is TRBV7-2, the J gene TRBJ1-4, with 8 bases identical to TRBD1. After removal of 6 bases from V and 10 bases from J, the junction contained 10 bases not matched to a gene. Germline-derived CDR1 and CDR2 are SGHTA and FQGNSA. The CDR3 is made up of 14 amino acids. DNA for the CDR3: TGTGCCAGCAGTGATACTCCAGGGGGCGGAAAACTGTTTTTT. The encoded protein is CASSDTPGGGKLFF.

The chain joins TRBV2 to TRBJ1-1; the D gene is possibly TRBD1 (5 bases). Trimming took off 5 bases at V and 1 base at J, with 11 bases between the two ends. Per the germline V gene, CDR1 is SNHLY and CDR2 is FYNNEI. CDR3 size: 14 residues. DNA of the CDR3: TGTGCCAGCAGTCGGGAGGGGAAGAACACTGAAGCTTTCTTT. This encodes CASSREGKNTEAFF. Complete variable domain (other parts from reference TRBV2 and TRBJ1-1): EPEVTQTPSHQVTQMGQEVILRCVPISNHLYFYWYRQILGQKVEFLVSFYNNEISEKSEIFDDQFSVERPDGSNFTLKIRSTKLEDSAMYFCASSREGKNTEAFFGQGTRLTVV.

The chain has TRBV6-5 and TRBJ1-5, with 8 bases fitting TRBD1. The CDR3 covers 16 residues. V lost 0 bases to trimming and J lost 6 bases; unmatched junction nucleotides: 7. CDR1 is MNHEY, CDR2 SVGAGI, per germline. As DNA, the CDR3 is TGTGCCAGCAGTTACTCGACGCAGGGGGCAGGTCAGCCCCAGCATTTT. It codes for CASSYSTQGAGQPQHF.

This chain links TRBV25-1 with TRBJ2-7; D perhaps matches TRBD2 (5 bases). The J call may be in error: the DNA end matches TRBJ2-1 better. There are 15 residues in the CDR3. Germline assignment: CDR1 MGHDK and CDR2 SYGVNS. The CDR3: CASSEWGASYNEQFF. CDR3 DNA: TGTGCCAGCAGTGAATGGGGAGCCTCCTACAATGAGCAGTTCTTC.

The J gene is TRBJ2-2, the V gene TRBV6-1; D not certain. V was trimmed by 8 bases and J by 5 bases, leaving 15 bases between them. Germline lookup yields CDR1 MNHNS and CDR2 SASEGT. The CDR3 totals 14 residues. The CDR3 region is CASGLDGWTGELFF. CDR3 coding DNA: TGTGCCAGCGGGCTGGATGGGTGGACCGGGGAGCTGTTTTTT.

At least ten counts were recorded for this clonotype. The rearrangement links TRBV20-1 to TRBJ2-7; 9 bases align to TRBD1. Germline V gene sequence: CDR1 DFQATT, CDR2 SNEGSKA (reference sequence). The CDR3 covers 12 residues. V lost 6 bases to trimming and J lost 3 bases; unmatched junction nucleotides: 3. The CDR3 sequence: CSARDRDYEQYF. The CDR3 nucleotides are TGCAGTGCAAGGGACAGGGACTACGAGCAGTACTTC.

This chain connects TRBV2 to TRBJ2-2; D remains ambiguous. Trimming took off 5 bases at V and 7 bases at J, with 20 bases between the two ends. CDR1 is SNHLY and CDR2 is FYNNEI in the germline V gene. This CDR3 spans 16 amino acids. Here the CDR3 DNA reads TGTGCCAGCAGTTACTCTCCCGGGTCGCTCAACGGGGAGCTGTTTTTT. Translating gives CASSYSPGSLNGELFF.